This entry concerns a single T cell receptor beta chain. Its antigen is not known. The PCR employed 60 Vbeta primers together with 13 Jbeta primers. The data were produced by immunoSEQ multiplex PCR, yet TCRdb's version contains in-frame clones alone and is incomplete. The sample contains more than 110,000 clones, roughly three quarters of which appear only once. This record belongs to a study of cytomegalovirus exposure and HLA in healthy donors. Overall study findings and caveats: No immune exposure information besides CMV serostatus was available. In all likelihood, a cluster of highly shared sequence variants was a sequencing artifact. Several V segments, TRBV6-2 and TRBV6-3 among them, could not be told apart and were dropped.

CDR3 length: 18 residues. Germline loops: CDR1 KGHSH, CDR2 LQKENI. V was cut by 5 bases and J by 3 bases, with 22 bases left in between. The TCR was taken from a man aged 18 to 29 in good health and CMV-seronegative. The rearrangement joins TRBV18 to TRBJ1-4; D possibly corresponds to TRBD1 (5 bases). The sample was PBMCs. The CDR3 protein is CASSSQEPALASNEKLFF. The CDR3 DNA follows: TGTGCCAGCTCATCACAGGAGCCAGCCCTTGCGTCTAATGAAAAACTGTTTTTT. The complete variable domain, with remaining parts taken from reference TRBV18 and TRBJ1-4, reads NAGVMQNPRHLVRRRGQEARLRCSPMKGHSHVYWYRQLPEEGLKFMVYLQKENIIDESGMPKERFSAEFPKEGPSILRIQQVVRGDSAAYFCASSSQEPALASNEKLFFGSGTQLSVL.